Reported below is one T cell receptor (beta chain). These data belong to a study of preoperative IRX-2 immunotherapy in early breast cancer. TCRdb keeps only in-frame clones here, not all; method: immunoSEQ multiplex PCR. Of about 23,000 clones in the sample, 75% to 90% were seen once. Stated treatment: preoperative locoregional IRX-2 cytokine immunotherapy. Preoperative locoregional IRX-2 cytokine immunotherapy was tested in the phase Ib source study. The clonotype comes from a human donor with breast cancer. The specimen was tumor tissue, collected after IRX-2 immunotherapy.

The CDR3 protein is CASSEVVGPYNEQFF. CDR3 in DNA: TGTGCCAGCAGTGAAGTGGTAGGACCCTACAATGAGCAGTTCTTC. This chain links TRBV6-1 with TRBJ2-1; no definite D call. Germline assignment: CDR1 MNHNS and CDR2 SASEGT. The V end was cut by 1 base, the J end by 2 bases, with 9 bases between. The CDR3 consists of 15 residues.